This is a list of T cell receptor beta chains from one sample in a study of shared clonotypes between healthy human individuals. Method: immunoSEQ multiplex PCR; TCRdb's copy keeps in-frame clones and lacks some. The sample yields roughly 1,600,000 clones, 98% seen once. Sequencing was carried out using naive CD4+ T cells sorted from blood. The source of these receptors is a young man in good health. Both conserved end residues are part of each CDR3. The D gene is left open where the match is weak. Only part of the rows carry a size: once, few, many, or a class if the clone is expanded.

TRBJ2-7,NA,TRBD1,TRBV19,CASSISLGTGVYEQYF,TGTGCCAGTAGTATTTCTTTAGGGACAGGGGTCTACGAGCAGTACTTC
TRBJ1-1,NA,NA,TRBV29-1,CSVFSGLNTEAFF,TGCAGCGTTTTTTCAGGTTTGAACACTGAAGCTTTCTTT
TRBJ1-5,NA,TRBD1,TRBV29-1,CSVRTGGYNQPQHF,TGCAGCGTCCGGACAGGGGGATACAATCAGCCCCAGCATTTT
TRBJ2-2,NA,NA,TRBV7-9,CASSIERQNTGELFF,TGTGCCAGCAGCATAGAGAGACAAAACACCGGGGAGCTGTTTTTT
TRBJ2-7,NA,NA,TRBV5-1,CASSLIPDSVYEQYF,TGCGCCAGCAGCTTAATCCCCGACAGCGTCTACGAGCAGTACTTC
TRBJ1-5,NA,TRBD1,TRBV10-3,CAISEGGQGDQPQHF,TGTGCCATCAGTGAGGGAGGACAGGGGGATCAGCCCCAGCATTTT
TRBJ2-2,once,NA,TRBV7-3,CASSLTPHTNTGELFF,TGTGCCAGCAGCTTAACTCCCCATACTAACACCGGGGAGCTGTTTTTT
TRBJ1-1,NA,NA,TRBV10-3,CAIAEQGEAFF,TGTGCCATCGCTGAACAGGGTGAAGCTTTCTTT
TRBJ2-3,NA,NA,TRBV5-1,CASSLEGHNTDTQYF,TGCGCCAGCAGCTTGGAAGGGCACAACACAGATACGCAGTATTTT
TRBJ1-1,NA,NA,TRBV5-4,CASSPPPTVNTEAFF,TGTGCCAGCAGCCCCCCCCCGACGGTGAACACTGAAGCTTTCTTT
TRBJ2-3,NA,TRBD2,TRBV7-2,CASSGRGVAGGLDTQYF,TGTGCCAGCAGCGGACGAGGCGTAGCGGGAGGGCTAGATACGCAGTATTTT
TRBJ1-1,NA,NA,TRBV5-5,CASSLSYGNTEAFF,TGTGCCAGCAGCTTGTCATACGGAAACACTGAAGCTTTCTTT
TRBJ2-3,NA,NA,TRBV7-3,CASSLRRASTDTQYF,TGTGCCAGCAGCTTACGGCGGGCCAGCACAGATACGCAGTATTTT
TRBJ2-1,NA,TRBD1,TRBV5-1,CASSLMDRGRGGAYNEQFF,TGCGCCAGCAGCCTCATGGACAGGGGCCGAGGAGGCGCCTACAATGAGCAGTTCTTC
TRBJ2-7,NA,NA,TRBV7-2,CASSLVGGPLAYEQYF,TGTGCCAGCAGCTTAGTAGGCGGACCGCTGGCCTACGAGCAGTACTTC
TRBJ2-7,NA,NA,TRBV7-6,CASSLAPLYEQYF,TGTGCCAGCAGCTTAGCCCCCCTATACGAGCAGTACTTC
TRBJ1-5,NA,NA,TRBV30,CAWSHSGRGGDQPQHF,TGTGCCTGGAGTCACTCAGGTCGGGGCGGGGATCAGCCCCAGCATTTT
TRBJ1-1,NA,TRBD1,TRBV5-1,CASSLVGDRGTEAFF,TGCGCCAGCAGCTTGGTTGGGGACAGGGGGACTGAAGCTTTCTTT
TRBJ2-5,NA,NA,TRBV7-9,CASSLARETQYF,TGTGCCAGCAGCTTAGCGCGGGAGACCCAGTACTTC
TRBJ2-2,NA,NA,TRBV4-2,CASSRGGSDGGELFF,TGTGCCAGCAGCCGTGGAGGGTCGGATGGCGGGGAGCTGTTTTTT